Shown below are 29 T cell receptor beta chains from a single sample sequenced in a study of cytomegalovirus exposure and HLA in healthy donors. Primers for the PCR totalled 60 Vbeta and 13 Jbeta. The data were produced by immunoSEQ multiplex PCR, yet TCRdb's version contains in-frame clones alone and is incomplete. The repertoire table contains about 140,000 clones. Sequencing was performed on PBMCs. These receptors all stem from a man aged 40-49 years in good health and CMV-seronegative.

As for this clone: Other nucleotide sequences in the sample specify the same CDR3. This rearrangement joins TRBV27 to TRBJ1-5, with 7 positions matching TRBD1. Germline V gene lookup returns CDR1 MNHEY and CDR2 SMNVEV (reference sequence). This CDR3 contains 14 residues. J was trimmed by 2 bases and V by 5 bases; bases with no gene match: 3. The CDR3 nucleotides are TGTGCCAGCAGTCCTGACAGGGGCAATCAGCCCCAGCATTTT. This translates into CASSPDRGNQPQHF.

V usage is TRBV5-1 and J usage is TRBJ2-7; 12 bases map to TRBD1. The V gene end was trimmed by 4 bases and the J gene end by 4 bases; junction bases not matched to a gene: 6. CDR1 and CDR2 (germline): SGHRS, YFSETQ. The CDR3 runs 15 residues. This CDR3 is CASSEGTGGLYEQYF. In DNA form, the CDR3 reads TGCGCCAGCAGCGAGGGGACAGGGGGCTTGTACGAGCAGTACTTC.

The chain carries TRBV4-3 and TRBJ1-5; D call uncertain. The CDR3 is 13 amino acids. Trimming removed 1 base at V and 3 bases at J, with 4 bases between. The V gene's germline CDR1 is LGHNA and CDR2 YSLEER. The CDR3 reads CASSQGANQPQHF. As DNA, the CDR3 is TGCGCCAGCAGCCAAGGGGCCAATCAGCCCCAGCATTTT.

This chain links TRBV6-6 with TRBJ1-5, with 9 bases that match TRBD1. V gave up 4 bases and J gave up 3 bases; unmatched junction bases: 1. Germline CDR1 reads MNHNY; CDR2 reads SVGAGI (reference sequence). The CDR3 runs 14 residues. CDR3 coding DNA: TGTGCCAGCAGTTGGGACAGGGTCAATCAGCCCCAGCATTTT. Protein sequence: CASSWDRVNQPQHF.

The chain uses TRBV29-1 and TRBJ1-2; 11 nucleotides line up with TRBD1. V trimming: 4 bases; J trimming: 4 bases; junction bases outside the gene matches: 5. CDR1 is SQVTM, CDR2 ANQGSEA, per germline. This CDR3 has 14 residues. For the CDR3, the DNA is TGCAGCGTTGTTGGGACAGGGGGGTCCTATGGCTACACCTTC. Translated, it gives CSVVGTGGSYGYTF.

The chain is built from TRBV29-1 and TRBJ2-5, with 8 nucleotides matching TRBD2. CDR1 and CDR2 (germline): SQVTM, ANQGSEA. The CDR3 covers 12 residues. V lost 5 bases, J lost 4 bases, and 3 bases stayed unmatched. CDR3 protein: CSVLAGPETQYF. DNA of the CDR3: TGCAGCGTTTTAGCGGGGCCAGAGACCCAGTACTTC.

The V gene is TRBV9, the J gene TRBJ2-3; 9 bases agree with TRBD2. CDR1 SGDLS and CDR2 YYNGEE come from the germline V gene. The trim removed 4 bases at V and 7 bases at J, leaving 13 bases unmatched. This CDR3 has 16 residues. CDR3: CASSTPGLAGLHTQYF. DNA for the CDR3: TGTGCCAGCAGCACACCGGGACTAGCCGGGCTGCATACGCAGTATTTT.

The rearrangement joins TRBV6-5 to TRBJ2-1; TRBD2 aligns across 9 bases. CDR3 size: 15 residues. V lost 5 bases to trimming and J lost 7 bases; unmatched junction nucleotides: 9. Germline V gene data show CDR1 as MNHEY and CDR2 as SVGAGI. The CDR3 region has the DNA TGTGCCAGCAGTCCAGGACTAGCGACGAGTAATGAGCAGTTCTTC. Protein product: CASSPGLATSNEQFF.

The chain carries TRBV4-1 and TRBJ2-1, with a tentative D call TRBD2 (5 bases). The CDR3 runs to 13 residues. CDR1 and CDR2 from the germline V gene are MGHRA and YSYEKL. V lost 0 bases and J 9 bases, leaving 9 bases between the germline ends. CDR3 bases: TGCGCCAGCAGCCAAGAAGTTGCGGGTGAGCAGTTCTTC. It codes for CASSQEVAGEQFF.

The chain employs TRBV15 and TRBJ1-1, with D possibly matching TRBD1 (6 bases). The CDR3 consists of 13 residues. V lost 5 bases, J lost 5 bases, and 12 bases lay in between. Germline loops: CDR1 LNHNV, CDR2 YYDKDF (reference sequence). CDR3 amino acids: CATSPRRGTEAFF. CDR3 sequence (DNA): TGTGCCACCAGCCCCCGCAGGGGAACTGAAGCTTTCTTT.

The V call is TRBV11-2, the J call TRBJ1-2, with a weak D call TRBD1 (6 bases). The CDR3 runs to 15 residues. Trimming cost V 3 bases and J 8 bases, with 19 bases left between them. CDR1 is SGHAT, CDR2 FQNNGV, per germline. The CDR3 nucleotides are TGTGCCAGCAGCTTGGCTGGGGCAGGGGTGAGGGGCTACACCTTC. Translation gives CASSLAGAGVRGYTF.

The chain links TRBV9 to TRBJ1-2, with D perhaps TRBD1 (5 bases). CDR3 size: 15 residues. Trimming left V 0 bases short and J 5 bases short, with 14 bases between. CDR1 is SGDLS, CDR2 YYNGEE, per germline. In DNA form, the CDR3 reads TGTGCCAGCAGCGTAGTTCCCCTCGGGGGGTATGGCTACACCTTC. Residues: CASSVVPLGGYGYTF.

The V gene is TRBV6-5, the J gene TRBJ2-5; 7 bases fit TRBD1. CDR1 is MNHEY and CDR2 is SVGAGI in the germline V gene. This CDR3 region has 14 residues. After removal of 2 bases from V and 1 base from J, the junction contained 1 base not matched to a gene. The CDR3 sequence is CASSYGTAQETQYF. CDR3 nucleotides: TGTGCCAGCAGTTACGGGACAGCCCAAGAGACCCAGTACTTC.

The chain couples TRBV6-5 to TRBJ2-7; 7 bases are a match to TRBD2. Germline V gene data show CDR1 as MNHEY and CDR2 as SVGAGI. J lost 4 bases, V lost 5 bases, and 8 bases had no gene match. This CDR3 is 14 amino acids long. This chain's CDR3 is CASSRGDIKYEQYF. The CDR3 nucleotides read TGTGCCAGCAGTCGGGGGGATATAAAGTACGAGCAGTACTTC.

Here the CDR3 reads CASRQALSYEQYF. For the CDR3, the DNA is TGTGCCAGCCGACAGGCGCTTTCCTACGAGCAGTACTTC. The chain links TRBV14 to TRBJ2-7; D is perhaps TRBD1 (6 bases). From germline, CDR1 is SGHDN and CDR2 FVKESK. This CDR3 has 13 residues. V gave up 8 bases and J gave up 1 base, with 12 bases separating them.

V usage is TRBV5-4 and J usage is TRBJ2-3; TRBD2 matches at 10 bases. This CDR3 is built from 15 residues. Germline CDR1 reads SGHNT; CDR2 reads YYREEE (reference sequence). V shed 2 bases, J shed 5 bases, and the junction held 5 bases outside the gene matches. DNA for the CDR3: TGTGCCAGCAGCTTAGCGGGGGGGTTCGGAGATACGCAGTATTTT. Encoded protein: CASSLAGGFGDTQYF.

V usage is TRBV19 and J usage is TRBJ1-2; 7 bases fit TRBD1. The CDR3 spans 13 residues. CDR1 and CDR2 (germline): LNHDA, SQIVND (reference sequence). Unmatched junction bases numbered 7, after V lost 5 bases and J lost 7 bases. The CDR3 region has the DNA TGTGCCAGTAGTGTAACAGGGGCGACTGGCTACACCTTC. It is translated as CASSVTGATGYTF.

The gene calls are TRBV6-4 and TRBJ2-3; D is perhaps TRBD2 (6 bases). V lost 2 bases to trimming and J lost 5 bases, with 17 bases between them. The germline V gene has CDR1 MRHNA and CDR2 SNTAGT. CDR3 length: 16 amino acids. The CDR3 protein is CASSDHYVVEGDTQYF. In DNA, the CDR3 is TGTGCCAGCAGTGACCACTACGTAGTGGAGGGAGATACGCAGTATTTT.

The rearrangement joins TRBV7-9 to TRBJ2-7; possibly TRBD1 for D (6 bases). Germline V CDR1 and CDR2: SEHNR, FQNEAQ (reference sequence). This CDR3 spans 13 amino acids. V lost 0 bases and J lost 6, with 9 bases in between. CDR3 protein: CASSLAWGREQYF. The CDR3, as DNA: TGTGCCAGCAGCTTAGCGTGGGGGCGCGAGCAGTACTTC.

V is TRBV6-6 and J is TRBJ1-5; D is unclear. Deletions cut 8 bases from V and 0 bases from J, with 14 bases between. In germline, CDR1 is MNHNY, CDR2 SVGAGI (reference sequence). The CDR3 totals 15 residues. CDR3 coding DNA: TGTGCCAGCCGCCCCCCGGGGAATAGCAATCAGCCCCAGCATTTT. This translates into CASRPPGNSNQPQHF.

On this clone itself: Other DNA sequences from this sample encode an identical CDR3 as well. The CDR3, as DNA: TGCGCCAGCAGTCCCGGTGGGAGCAACTATGGCTACACCTTC. Translated, it gives CASSPGGSNYGYTF. The chain joins TRBV5-1 to TRBJ1-2, with D hard to call. CDR1 and CDR2 (germline): SGHRS, YFSETQ. V lost 5 bases and J 2 bases, leaving 13 bases between the germline ends. CDR3 size: 14 residues.

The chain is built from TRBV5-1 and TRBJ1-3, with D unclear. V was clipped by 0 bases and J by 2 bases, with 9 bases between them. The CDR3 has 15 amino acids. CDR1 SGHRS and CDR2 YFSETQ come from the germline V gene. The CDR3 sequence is CASSLDGNPGNTIYF. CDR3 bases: TGCGCCAGCAGCTTGGACGGTAACCCTGGAAACACCATATATTTT.

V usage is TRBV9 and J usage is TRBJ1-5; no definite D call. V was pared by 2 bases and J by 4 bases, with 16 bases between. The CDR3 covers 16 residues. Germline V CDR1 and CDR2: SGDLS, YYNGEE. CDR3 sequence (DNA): TGTGCCAGCAGCGTGGATGGCGGCAGTCTGAATCAGCCCCAGCATTTT. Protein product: CASSVDGGSLNQPQHF.

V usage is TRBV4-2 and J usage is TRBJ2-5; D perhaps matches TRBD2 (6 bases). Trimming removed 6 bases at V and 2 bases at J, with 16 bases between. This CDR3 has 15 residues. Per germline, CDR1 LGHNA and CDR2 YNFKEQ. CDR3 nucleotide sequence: TGTGCCAGCAGTCCGGGCGGCGGGGATCAAGAGACCCAGTACTTC. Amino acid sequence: CASSPGGGDQETQYF.

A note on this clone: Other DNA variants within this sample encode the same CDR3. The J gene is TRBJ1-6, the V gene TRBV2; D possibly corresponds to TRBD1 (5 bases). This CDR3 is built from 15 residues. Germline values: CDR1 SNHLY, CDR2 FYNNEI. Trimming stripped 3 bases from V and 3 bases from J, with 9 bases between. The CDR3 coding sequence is TGTGCCAGCAGTGAGTCGGGGGGCTATAATTCACCCCTCCACTTT. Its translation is CASSESGGYNSPLHF.

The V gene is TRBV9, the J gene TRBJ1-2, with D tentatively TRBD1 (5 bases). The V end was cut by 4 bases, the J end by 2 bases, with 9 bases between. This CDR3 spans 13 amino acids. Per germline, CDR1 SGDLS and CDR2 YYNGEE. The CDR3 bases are TGTGCCAGCAGCCCCGACAGAAACTATGGCTACACCTTC. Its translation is CASSPDRNYGYTF.

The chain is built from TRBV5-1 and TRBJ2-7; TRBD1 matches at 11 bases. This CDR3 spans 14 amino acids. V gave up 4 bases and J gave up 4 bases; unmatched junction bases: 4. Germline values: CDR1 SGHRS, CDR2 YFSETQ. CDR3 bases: TGCGCCAGCAGCGCCGGGACAGGGGGGTACGAGCAGTACTTC. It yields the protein CASSAGTGGYEQYF.

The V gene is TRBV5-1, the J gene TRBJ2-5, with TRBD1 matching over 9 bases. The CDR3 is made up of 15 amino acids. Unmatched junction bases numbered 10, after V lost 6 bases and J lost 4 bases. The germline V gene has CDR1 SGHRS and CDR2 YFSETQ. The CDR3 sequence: CASKFGDRDRETQYF. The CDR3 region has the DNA TGCGCCAGCAAGTTCGGGGACAGGGATAGAGAGACCCAGTACTTC.

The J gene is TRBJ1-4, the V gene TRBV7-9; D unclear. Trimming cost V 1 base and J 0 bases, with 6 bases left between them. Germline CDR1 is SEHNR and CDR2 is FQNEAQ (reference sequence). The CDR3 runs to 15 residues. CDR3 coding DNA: TGTGCCAGCAGCTTAGACACCTCAACTAATGAAAAACTGTTTTTT. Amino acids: CASSLDTSTNEKLFF.